Below, 26 T cell receptor beta chains from the same sample are listed, as sequenced in a study of blood T cells in healthy people across ages. Combining a sample-barcoded 5' primer with a J-beta primer mix, a second PCR ran for about 7 to 11 cycles. MiXCR, applied by TCRdb to the 5' RACE reads, yields one record per CDR3 protein. Among 550,000 to 800,000 distinct CDR3 sequences listed, less than 40% were seen once. The material sequenced was blood. The origin of the receptors is a woman of 80 years or more in good health.

This clonotype was picked up many times. The chain combines TRBV27 with TRBJ1-2; D gene uncertain. The germline V gene encodes CDR1 MNHEY and CDR2 SMNVEV (reference sequence). The V end was cut by 0 bases, the J end by 8 bases, with 10 bases between. This CDR3 spans 13 amino acids. The CDR3 DNA sequence: TGTGCCAGCAGTTTATCCCCCGGAACGGGCTACACCTTC. Protein product: CASSLSPGTGYTF.

The chain recombines TRBV30 with TRBJ1-1, with a tentative D call TRBD1 (6 bases). The CDR3 has 17 amino acids. Germline V gene lookup returns CDR1 GTSNPN and CDR2 SVGIG (reference sequence). V was shortened by 3 bases and J by 4 bases, with 24 bases between the two germline ends. The CDR3 is CAWSVPSTGNSGTEAFF. The DNA of the CDR3 is TGTGCCTGGAGCGTCCCCTCAACAGGGAACTCGGGCACTGAAGCTTTCTTT.

The CDR3 spells CARSPTGSGTGELFF. In nucleotides, the CDR3 is TGTGCCAGAAGCCCCACAGGGAGCGGCACCGGGGAGCTGTTTTTT. V gene TRBV9 combines with J gene TRBJ2-2, with D possibly being TRBD1 (6 bases). The CDR3 is 15 residues long. The germline gives CDR1 SGDLS, CDR2 YYNGEE. V dropped 8 bases and J dropped 4 bases, with 18 bases sitting between them.

This clonotype was recorded once. The chain couples TRBV27 to TRBJ2-5, with 9 bases matching TRBD1. The J segment lost 11 bases and the V segment lost 2 bases, leaving 15 bases of the junction unmatched. CDR3 size: 16 residues. CDR1 and CDR2 (germline): MNHEY, SMNVEV (reference sequence). CDR3 sequence (DNA): TGTGCCAGCAGTTTAATCGGACAGGGGAGGTGGAATAAGCAGTACTTC. Translating it yields CASSLIGQGRWNKQYF.

The table lists this clonotype with many counts. This rearrangement joins TRBV6-2 or TRBV6-3 to TRBJ2-7, with 7 bases aligning to TRBD2. Per the germline V gene, CDR1 is MNHEY and CDR2 is SVGEGT. The CDR3 contains 14 residues. V shed 2 bases and J 3 bases; nucleotides not matched to a gene: 4. The CDR3 DNA sequence: TGTGCCAGCAGTTACGGAGGGGACTACTACGAGCAGTACTTC. This gives the protein CASSYGGDYYEQYF.

J is TRBJ1-1 and V is TRBV18, with unresolved D. This CDR3 comprises 15 residues. The germline V and J ends were trimmed by 0 bases and 0 bases, with 8 bases remaining between them. The V gene's germline CDR1 is KGHSH and CDR2 LQKENI. Here the CDR3 DNA reads TGTGCCAGCTCACCACCGAAGGGTTTGAACACTGAAGCTTTCTTT. This codes for CASSPPKGLNTEAFF. Together with reference TRBV18 and TRBJ1-1, the CDR3 gives the full variable domain: NAGVMQNPRHLVRRRGQEARLRCSPMKGHSHVYWYRQLPEEGLKFMVYLQKENIIDESGMPKERFSAEFPKEGPSILRIQQVVRGDSAAYFCASSPPKGLNTEAFFGQGTRLTVV.

This clonotype was recorded many times. This chain uses TRBV12-3 or TRBV12-4 with TRBJ2-1, with 9 nucleotides matching TRBD1. The CDR3 spans 17 residues. Trimming removed 5 bases from V and 7 bases from J; junction bases left unmatched: 15. The CDR3 DNA reads TGTGCCAGCAGTGTCGCGGGACAGGGAAAAGGGAGGAATGAGCAGTTCTTC. This gives the protein CASSVAGQGKGRNEQFF.

The chain uses TRBV18 and TRBJ2-7; D perhaps matches TRBD1 (6 bases). Trimming took 2 bases from V and 6 from J, leaving 11 bases between them. Germline loops: CDR1 KGHSH, CDR2 LQKENI. The CDR3 totals 13 residues. The CDR3: CASSPSPTGEQYF. The CDR3 DNA reads as TGTGCCAGCTCACCATCCCCGACAGGCGAGCAGTACTTC.

The genes are TRBV4-1 and TRBJ2-1; 7 nucleotides match TRBD1. Losses at the gene ends were 0 bases for V and 8 bases for J; bases not matched to a gene: 7. The germline V gene has CDR1 MGHRA and CDR2 YSYEKL. The CDR3 sequence is 15 residues long. The CDR3 spells CASSQDQGVGYEQFF. The DNA for the CDR3 is TGCGCCAGCAGCCAAGATCAGGGGGTGGGCTATGAGCAGTTCTTC.

A few counts support this clonotype. This chain connects TRBV3-1 to TRBJ2-7, with 10 bases lining up with TRBD2. The CDR3 spans 15 residues. Germline loops: CDR1 LGHDT, CDR2 YNNKEL (reference sequence). With 5 bases clipped from V and 3 bases from J, the junction kept 7 bases outside the gene matches. The DNA for the CDR3 is TGTGCCAGCAGCGCTAGCGGGAGCGGGGTCTACGAGCAGTACTTC. It encodes CASSASGSGVYEQYF.

Worth noting for this clonotype: A much larger clone is a single base away; this may be a read error. J is TRBJ1-2 and V is TRBV7-2, with D uncertain. Germline CDR1 and CDR2: SGHTA and FQGNSA. The CDR3 has 13 amino acids. The V gene lost 1 base and the J gene lost 2 bases, with 5 bases spanning the gap. The CDR3 is CASSLVVNYGYTF. CDR3 nucleotides: TGTGCCAGCAGCTTAGTGGTGAACTATGGCTACACCTTC.

This clonotype was recorded many times. The chain recombines TRBV5-1 with TRBJ2-3; TRBD2 matches at 9 bases. Losses at the gene ends were 2 bases for V and 5 bases for J; bases not matched to a gene: 12. CDR1 is SGHRS and CDR2 is YFSETQ in the germline V gene. The CDR3 spans 17 residues. CDR3 region: CASSFRELAGNKDTQYF. The CDR3 region has the DNA TGCGCCAGCAGCTTTCGGGAACTAGCGGGTAATAAAGATACGCAGTATTTT.

This clonotype was recorded many times. The V gene is TRBV4-2, the J gene TRBJ2-3; D uncertain. This CDR3 has 14 residues. V shed 4 bases and J shed 6 bases, with 14 bases lying between them. The germline V gene has CDR1 LGHNA and CDR2 YNFKEQ. In nucleotides, the CDR3 is TGTGCCAGCAGCCCCCGGGTAGGGATGGATACGCAGTATTTT. Translating it yields CASSPRVGMDTQYF.

This clonotype was counted at least ten times. CDR3 sequence: CASSPDRGRDEKLFF. In DNA, the CDR3 is TGTGCCAGCAGTCCGGACAGGGGTCGGGATGAAAAACTGTTTTTT. The genes are TRBV12-3 or TRBV12-4 and TRBJ1-4, with TRBD1 matching 9 bases. This CDR3 has 15 residues. V lost 5 bases, J lost 6 bases, and 7 bases stayed unmatched.

On this clonotype itself: Since the CDR3 does not end with the conserved phenylalanine or tryptophan, this likely comes from a read error. The rearrangement joins TRBV28 to TRBJ2-5; 8 nucleotides align to TRBD1. The CDR3 is 15 amino acids. From germline, CDR1 is MDHEN and CDR2 SYDVKM. V lost 4 bases and J lost 3; bases outside the gene matches: 7. CDR3 residues: CASSSRDRRKETQYV. In DNA, the CDR3 is TGTGCCAGCAGTTCTCGGGACAGGCGAAAAGAGACCCAGTACGTC.

The CDR3 DNA reads as TGTGCCAGCAGCTTATACGGTGAAAAACTGTTTTTT. Its translation: CASSLYGEKLFF. The chain combines TRBV7-8 with TRBJ1-4; D is unclear. The CDR3 contains 12 residues. CDR1 and CDR2 (germline): SGHVS, FQNEAQ. V was pared by 2 bases and J by 7 bases, with 5 bases between.

Of note for this clonotype: This clone may be a read error of a much larger clone one base away. In DNA form, the CDR3 reads TGTGCCAGCAGCTTGTTGGCAGTACCCTACGAGCAGTACTTC. The encoded protein is CASSLLAVPYEQYF. The chain joins TRBV5-5 to TRBJ2-4; no clear D. The J call is uncertain, as TRBJ2-7 better fits the DNA end. This CDR3 region has 14 residues. Looked up from germline, CDR1 is SGHKS and CDR2 is YYEKEE (reference sequence).

V gene TRBV19 combines with J gene TRBJ2-5; 10 bases are a match to TRBD2. CDR3 length equals 13 residues. The trim removed 9 bases at V and 5 bases at J, leaving 6 bases unmatched. CDR1 is LNHDA, CDR2 SQIVND, per germline (reference sequence). The CDR3: CARSGGARETQYF. In DNA, the CDR3 is TGTGCCAGGAGCGGGGGGGCCCGGGAGACCCAGTACTTC.

This clonotype has just a few counts. The junction departs from the called germline gene at one end, perhaps through a read error. The chain recombines TRBV5-1 with TRBJ2-4; unclear D gene. The DNA end is a closer match to TRBJ2-7, so the J assignment may be wrong. Germline V gene sequence: CDR1 SGHRS, CDR2 YFSETQ. This CDR3 comprises 13 residues. The CDR3 DNA reads as TGCGCCGGCAGCTTGGCCGAAATATACGAGCAGTACTTC. Residues: CAGSLAEIYEQYF.

The chain employs TRBV6-2 or TRBV6-3 and TRBJ1-5; TRBD1 might be the D (6 bases). Germline V gives CDR1 MNHEY, CDR2 SVGEGT. V was shortened by 2 bases and J by 7 bases, with 15 bases between the two germline ends. The CDR3 consists of 15 residues. CDR3 DNA: TGTGCCAGCAGTTACGAGGGGGGCCAATGGCAGCCCCAGCATTTT. Its protein is CASSYEGGQWQPQHF.

Concerning this clonotype: The junction departs from the called germline gene at one end, perhaps through a read error. V and J are TRBV15 and TRBJ2-2, with D possibly being TRBD2 (6 bases). Germline values: CDR1 LNHNV, CDR2 YYDKDF (reference sequence). The CDR3 is 17 amino acids. CDR3 amino acids: CATRRETGVTNTGELFF. CDR3 nucleotide sequence: TGTGCCACCAGGAGAGAGACGGGGGTCACGAACACCGGGGAGCTGTTTTTT.

This clonotype was counted a few times. This rearrangement joins TRBV20-1 to TRBJ2-7, with 7 nucleotides matching TRBD2. The CDR3 is 14 amino acids. V was pared by 0 bases and J by 10 bases, with 12 bases of the junction left unmatched. Germline loops: CDR1 DFQATT, CDR2 SNEGSKA (reference sequence). The CDR3 DNA follows: TGCAGTGCTAGAGATCCGGGAAGCGGGAAGGCCCAGTACTTC. Translating gives CSARDPGSGKAQYF.

Remarks on this clonotype: A much larger clone sits a single nucleotide away, making a read error possible. This chain joins TRBV20-1 and TRBJ1-2; D uncertain. Germline CDR1 and CDR2: DFQATT and SNEGSKA (reference sequence). This CDR3 contains 14 residues. The CDR3 is CNASPGPDFYGYTF. The CDR3, as DNA: TGCAATGCTAGTCCGGGTCCGGATTTCTATGGCTACACCTTC.

Many counts were recorded for this clonotype. The V call is TRBV24-1, the J call TRBJ2-3, with D perhaps matching TRBD2 (5 bases). The germline CDR1 and CDR2 sequences are KGHDR and SFDVKD. This CDR3 comprises 16 residues. The V end lost 4 bases, the J end lost 7 bases, and 20 bases lay between the germline ends. The CDR3 DNA reads as TGTGCCACCAGTGACCGGACCGGGAACGCACTGAATACGCAGTATTTT. Its translation is CATSDRTGNALNTQYF.

Notes on this clonotype: Given a much more abundant clone one base away, this may be a read error. The gene calls are TRBV28 and TRBJ1-2; no reliable D call. The V gene's germline CDR1 is MDHEN and CDR2 SYDVKM. V lost 7 bases to trimming and J lost 4 bases, with 7 bases between them. The CDR3 covers 11 residues. CDR3 sequence (DNA): TGTGCCAGCACCTCTAGCTATGGCTACACCTTC. Protein product: CASTSSYGYTF.

J is TRBJ2-1 and V is TRBV25-1, with 10 positions matching TRBD2. Unmatched junction bases numbered 10, after V lost 2 bases and J lost 3 bases. Looked up from germline, CDR1 is MGHDK and CDR2 is SYGVNS. The CDR3 loop spans 18 amino acids. In DNA form, the CDR3 reads TGTGCCAGCAGTGAAATGGGGGGCGGGACTAGCGTCTACAATGAGCAGTTCTTC. It yields the protein CASSEMGGGTSVYNEQFF.